This TCR beta chain was sequenced in a study of PD-L1 blockade in urothelial cancer. Study summary: About 90% of the roughly 30 patients were men who had bladder-origin urothelial cancer. Blood analyses occurred 3 weeks (second dose) and 6 weeks post treatment start.

The time point is: pretreatment peripheral blood. Sampling of each patient yielded between 1 and 8 specimens, collected pretreatment and on-treatment. Germline V lookup: CDR1 SEHNR, CDR2 FQNEAQ (reference sequence). The V gene lost 4 bases and the J gene lost 2 bases, with 2 bases spanning the gap. CDR3 length equals 11 residues. Sequencing used immunoSEQ multiplex PCR; TCRdb keeps in-frame clones, though not all of them. This repertoire shows around 70,000 clones, less than 90% found once; its top ten account for approximately 10%. This clone has only one observation. Source: PBMCs, taken around atezolizumab (anti-PD-L1) treatment. This receptor was obtained from a woman aged 70-85 years with urothelial cancer. The chain employs TRBV7-9 and TRBJ2-5, with D unclear. The CDR3 DNA is TGTGCCAGCAGCTCGCAAGAGACCCAGTACTTC. Amino acid sequence: CASSSQETQYF.